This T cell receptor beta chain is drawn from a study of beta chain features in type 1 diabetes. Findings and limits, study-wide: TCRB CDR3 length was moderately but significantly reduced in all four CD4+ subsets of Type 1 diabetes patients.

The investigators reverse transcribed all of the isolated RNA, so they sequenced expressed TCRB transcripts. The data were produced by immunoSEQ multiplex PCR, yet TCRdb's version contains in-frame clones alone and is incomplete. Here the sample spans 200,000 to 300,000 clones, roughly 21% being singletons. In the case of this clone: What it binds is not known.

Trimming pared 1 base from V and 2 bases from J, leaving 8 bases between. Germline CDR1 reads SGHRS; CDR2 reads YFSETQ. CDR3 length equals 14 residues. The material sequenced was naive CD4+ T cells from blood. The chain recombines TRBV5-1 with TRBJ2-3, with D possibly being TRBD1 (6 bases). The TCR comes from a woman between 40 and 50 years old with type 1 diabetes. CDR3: CASSLWTVTDTQYF. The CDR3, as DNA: TGCGCCAGCAGCTTGTGGACAGTCACAGATACGCAGTATTTT.